The present T cell receptor (beta chain) was sequenced within a study of identical twins. The study, taken as a whole, reports: Beta out-of-frame sequences showed weaker excess twin sharing. In monozygotic twins, models underestimated the sharing of out-of-frame TCR alpha. A cross-sectional statistical analysis, not follow-up of the same donors, supported the conclusions.

The CDR3 is made up of 12 amino acids. V was pared by 8 bases and J by 7 bases, with 10 bases of the junction left unmatched. CDR1 and CDR2 (germline): DFQATT, SNEGSKA (reference sequence). cDNA carried unique molecular identifiers, and a universal primer site was added by template switching. TCRdb reprocessed the 5' RACE reads via MiXCR and lists one record per CDR3 protein. This sample carries 690,000 or so distinct CDR3 sequences, around 5.7% of them seen once, and the ten largest clones take roughly 1.8%. With respect to this clonotype: What it binds is not known.

This sequence was found in a man aged 18 to 30 in good health. The J gene is TRBJ2-5, the V gene TRBV20-1; 7 nucleotides agree with TRBD2. The sequencing sample was made of naive T cells sorted from blood. CDR3 loop: CSTQAGLGTQYF. The CDR3 DNA is TGCAGTACGCAAGCGGGACTCGGGACCCAGTACTTC.